One sample yielded the 3 T cell receptor beta chains listed below, sequenced in a study of spatial heterogeneity in lung cancer. Findings of the study overall: Tumor mutation counts were tracked by expanded intratumoral alpha and beta TCR counts.

TCRdb passed the 5' RACE reads through MiXCR, listing each CDR3 protein once. Altogether 13,000 to 15,000 distinct CDR3 sequences are present, about 4.4% being singletons, with the ten largest covering around 16%. Described time point: sample taken at primary tumor resection. These receptors lack a known antigen. The sequences come from lung tumor tissue, collected at surgery. These receptor sequences come from a female donor with early-stage non-small cell lung cancer.

This clonotype was picked up many times. In a library made to pick up alpha chains, this beta chain is a stray read with a size that means little. V is TRBV7-2 and J is TRBJ2-3, with TRBD1 matching over 9 bases. Trimming took 4 bases from V and 5 from J; bases not matched to a gene: 1. Germline V gene lookup returns CDR1 SGHTA and CDR2 FQGNSA. This CDR3 comprises 13 residues. In nucleotides, the CDR3 is TGTGCCAGCAGCTCGGACAGGGGAGATACGCAGTATTTT. This encodes CASSSDRGDTQYF. The full variable domain, completed using reference TRBV7-2 and TRBJ2-3, is GAGVSQSPSNKVTEKGKDVELRCDPISGHTALYWYRQSLGQGLEFLIYFQGNSAPDKSGLPSDRFSAERTGGSVSTLTIQRTQQEDSAVYLCASSSDRGDTQYFGPGTRLTVL.

This clonotype was detected a few times. This beta chain is off target for a library built for alpha chains, so its abundance means little. The CDR3 is CAISDPRAGNTIYF. CDR3 DNA sequence: TGTGCCATCAGTGACCCTCGAGCTGGAAACACCATATATTTT. The chain has TRBV10-3 and TRBJ1-3; D not resolved. V was clipped by 3 bases and J by 2 bases, with 8 bases between them. Germline loops: CDR1 ENHRY, CDR2 SYGVKD. The CDR3 extends over 14 amino acids.

In its sample, this clonotype ranks as medium-sized (0.01 to 0.1%). Within a library made for alpha chains, this beta chain is off target, and its count is uninformative. The chain employs TRBV4-1 and TRBJ1-1, with D perhaps TRBD1 (6 bases). The CDR3 covers 17 residues. V was clipped by 1 base and J by 4 bases, with 19 bases between them. Germline V gene sequence: CDR1 MGHRA, CDR2 YSYEKL. CDR3 DNA: TGCGCCAGCAGCCAAGCCCCACTGTTGAGAGGGGGCACTGAAGCTTTCTTT. Translated: CASSQAPLLRGGTEAFF.